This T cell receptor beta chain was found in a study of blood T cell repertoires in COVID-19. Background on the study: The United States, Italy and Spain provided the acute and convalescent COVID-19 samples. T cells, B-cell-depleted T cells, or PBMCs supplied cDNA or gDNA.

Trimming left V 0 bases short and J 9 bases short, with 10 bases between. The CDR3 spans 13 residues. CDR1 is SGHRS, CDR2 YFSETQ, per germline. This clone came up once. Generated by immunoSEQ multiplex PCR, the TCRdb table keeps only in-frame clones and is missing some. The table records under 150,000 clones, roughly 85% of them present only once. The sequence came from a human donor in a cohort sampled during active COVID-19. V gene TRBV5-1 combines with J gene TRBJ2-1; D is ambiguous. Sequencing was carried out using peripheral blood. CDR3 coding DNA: TGCGCCAGCAGCTTGGTAGAGCGCGGTGAGCAGTTCTTC. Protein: CASSLVERGEQFF.